This TCR beta chain was retrieved from a study of somatic mutations in cytotoxic T cells in rheumatoid arthritis. About the research overall: Patient blood (around 30 ml EDTA) was taken immediately after diagnosis and before treatment.

The protocol was immunoSEQ multiplex PCR, while the TCRdb copy is restricted to in-frame clones and leaves out a portion. Among approximately 14,000 clones listed, about 93% were seen once. The CDR3 extends over 15 amino acids. Germline CDR1 LNHDA, CDR2 SQIVND (reference sequence). The V segment lost 7 bases and the J segment 6 bases; nucleotides outside the gene matches: 11. The chain couples TRBV19 to TRBJ2-1; 8 positions match TRBD2. The sequence was collected from a man in his 70s with rheumatoid arthritis. The sequenced material came from CD4+ T cells sorted from blood. The CDR3 nucleotides read TGTGCCAGTAACAGGGCGGGACTAGGTCGCAATGAGCAGTTCTTC. Translation: CASNRAGLGRNEQFF.